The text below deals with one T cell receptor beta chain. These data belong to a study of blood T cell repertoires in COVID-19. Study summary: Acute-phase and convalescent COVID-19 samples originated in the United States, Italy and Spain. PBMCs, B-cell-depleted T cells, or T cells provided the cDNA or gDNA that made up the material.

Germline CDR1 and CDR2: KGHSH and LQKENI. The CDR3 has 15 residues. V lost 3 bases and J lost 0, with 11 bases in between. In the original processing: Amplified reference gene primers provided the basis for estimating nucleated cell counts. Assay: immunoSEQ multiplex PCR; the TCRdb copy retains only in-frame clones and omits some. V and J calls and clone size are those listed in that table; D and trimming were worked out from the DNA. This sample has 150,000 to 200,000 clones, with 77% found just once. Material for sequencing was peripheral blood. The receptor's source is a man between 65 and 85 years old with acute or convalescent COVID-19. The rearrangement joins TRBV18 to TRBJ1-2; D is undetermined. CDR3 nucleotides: TGTGCCAGCTCACCCGTTAGCTCAGCTAACTATGGCTACACCTTC. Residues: CASSPVSSANYGYTF.